A selection of T cell receptor beta chains follows, all from one sample in a study of CD8 T cells in Susac syndrome. MiXCR, applied by TCRdb to the immunoSEQ multiplex PCR reads, yields one record per CDR3 protein. Here the sample spans around 200,000 distinct CDR3 sequences, 85% to 95% being singletons. Sequencing used CD4+ T cells from PBMCs. All receptors derive from a human donor with multiple sclerosis. Both conserved end residues are part of each CDR3. A D gene is named only where the DNA matches it firmly. Clone size is not always given. Where it is, it says once, few, many or a class for expanded clones.

v_gene	j_gene	d_gene	abundance	CDR3nt	CDR3aa
TRBV20-1	TRBJ2-5	.	.	TGCAGTGCCAGGGACCAAGAGACCCAGTACTTC	CSARDQETQYF
TRBV29-1	TRBJ1-1	.	.	TGCAGCGTTGGACGGGGCAGGGCGAACACTGAAGCTTTCTTT	CSVGRGRANTEAFF
TRBV27	TRBJ1-5	TRBD1	.	TGTGCCAGCAGTACCACCGGGACAGGGTTAGGGCAGCCCCAGCATTTT	CASSTTGTGLGQPQHF
TRBV5-4	TRBJ2-5	.	few	TGTGCCAGCAGCTCACAGGGTAAAGAGACCCAGTACTTC	CASSSQGKETQYF
TRBV20-1	TRBJ2-5	.	once	TGCAGTGCTAGGGGAGCGGAAGGAGGGATGCAAGAGACCCAGTACTTC	CSARGAEGGMQETQYF
TRBV25-1	TRBJ2-7	TRBD1	.	TGTGCCAGCAGTGGCAGGACAGGGGCCTACGAGCAGTACTTC	CASSGRTGAYEQYF
TRBV29-1	TRBJ2-5	.	.	TGCAGCGTTGAGGCCAGGCAAGAGACCCAGTACTTC	CSVEARQETQYF
TRBV5-4	TRBJ1-2	.	.	TGTGCCAGCAGCAGTACTTGGGGGGCCGGGAACTATGGCTACACCTTC	CASSSTWGAGNYGYTF
TRBV20-1	TRBJ2-7	.	.	TGCAGTGCCTTGGGGGAAGGAGAGCAGTACTTC	CSALGEGEQYF
TRBV30	TRBJ1-2	.	.	TGTGCCTGGAGTGTGGCAGGCGGCTACACCTTC	CAWSVAGGYTF
TRBV7-2	TRBJ2-6	.	.	TGTGCCAGCAGCTTACGCCAGGACTCTGGGGCCAACGTCCTGACTTTC	CASSLRQDSGANVLTF
TRBV27	TRBJ1-1	.	.	TGTGCCAGCAGTCCTCTCCCGACGGTGAACACTGAAGCTTTCTTT	CASSPLPTVNTEAFF
TRBV27	TRBJ2-7	.	.	TGTGCCAGCAGTAAGATCGGGGGATATTACGAGCAGTACTTC	CASSKIGGYYEQYF
TRBV27	TRBJ1-6	TRBD1	.	TGTGCCAGCAGTCGGGACAGGGGCGGTTCACCCCTCCACTTT	CASSRDRGGSPLHF
TRBV3-1	TRBJ1-5	.	.	TGTGCCAGCAGCCATGAAATAGGGCAGCCCCAGCATTTT	CASSHEIGQPQHF
TRBV7-6	TRBJ1-2	.	.	TGTGCCAGCAGCAATGTCAGCTATGGCTACACCTTC	CASSNVSYGYTF
TRBV7-9	TRBJ2-2	.	.	TGTGCCAGCAGCCCTAGTGGGTTCGACGTAATAAACACCGGGGAGCTGTTTTTT	CASSPSGFDVINTGELFF
TRBV29-1	TRBJ2-3	TRBD2	.	TGCAGCGTCCGGGGGGGCCCAGATACGCAGTATTTT	CSVRGGPDTQYF
TRBV29-1	TRBJ1-1	.	.	TGCAGCTACACCGTCGGGGGGGCGGGTAGAGCTTTCTTT	CSYTVGGAGRAFF
TRBV29-1	TRBJ2-3	TRBD2	.	TGCAGCGCCACAGGGAGACTAGCGGGGGGATCAGATACGCAGTATTTT	CSATGRLAGGSDTQYF
TRBV29-1	TRBJ2-6	.	.	TGCAGCGTCCGAGAAAGGGGATCTGGGGCCAACGTCCTGACTTTC	CSVRERGSGANVLTF
TRBV3-1	TRBJ1-1	.	.	TGTGCCAGCAGCCAAGATCGGGTAAGAGCTTTCTTT	CASSQDRVRAFF